Shown below are 23 T cell receptor beta chains from a single sample sequenced in a study of blood T cells in healthy people across ages. Combining a sample-barcoded 5' primer with a J-beta primer mix, a second PCR ran for roughly 7 to 12 cycles. TCRdb independently ran MiXCR on the 5' RACE reads; one entry per CDR3 protein. The table includes 710,000 or so distinct CDR3 sequences, about a fifth detected once. Sequenced input: blood. Receptor source: a man between 65 and 85 years old in good health.

This chain joins TRBV6-5 and TRBJ1-1; D gene uncertain. Trimming cost V 5 bases and J 4 bases, with 11 bases left between them. Per the germline V gene, CDR1 is MNHEY and CDR2 is SVGAGI. The CDR3 has 13 amino acids. The CDR3 spells CASSRSGGTEAFF. Written as DNA, the CDR3 is TGTGCCAGCAGTCGATCCGGTGGCACTGAAGCTTTCTTT.

On this clonotype: An end of the junction does not agree with germline; a read error may underlie this. This chain joins TRBV7-9 and TRBJ2-5, with TRBD2 identical over 7 bases. Germline CDR1 reads SEHNR; CDR2 reads FQNEAQ (reference sequence). The CDR3 contains 11 residues. Written as DNA, the CDR3 is TGTACCAGCAGCGGGACCGAAACCCAGTACTTC. This encodes CTSSGTETQYF.

The chain has TRBV28 and TRBJ1-5; D possibly corresponds to TRBD1 (5 bases). The CDR3 loop spans 14 amino acids. Trimming pared 3 bases from V and 7 bases from J, leaving 13 bases between. The germline V gene has CDR1 MDHEN and CDR2 SYDVKM. The CDR3 sequence is CASSFPRVDQPQHF. The CDR3 DNA reads as TGTGCCAGCAGTTTTCCCAGGGTCGACCAGCCCCAGCATTTT. Filled out from reference TRBV28 and TRBJ1-5, the complete variable domain reads DVKVTQSSRYLVKRTGEKVFLECVQDMDHENMFWYRQDPGLGLRLIYFSYDVKMKEKGDIPEGYSVSREKKERFSLILESASTNQTSMYLCASSFPRVDQPQHFGDGTRLSIL.

The gene calls are TRBV12-3 or TRBV12-4 and TRBJ2-2; no firm D call. V lost 7 bases and J lost 3, with 9 bases in between. This CDR3 is built from 13 residues. The CDR3 loop reads CASMNSYTGELFF. The CDR3 coding sequence is TGTGCCAGCATGAACAGCTACACCGGGGAGCTGTTTTTT.

The J gene is TRBJ1-2, the V gene TRBV20-1, with D hard to call. Trimming took off 6 bases at V and 2 bases at J, with 10 bases between the two ends. CDR1 is DFQATT, CDR2 SNEGSKA, per germline (reference sequence). The CDR3 covers 12 residues. The CDR3 nucleotides are TGCAGTGCGAGATCGTTGAACTATGGCTACACCTTC. Its protein is CSARSLNYGYTF.

This clonotype was observed many times. The chain recombines TRBV6-6 with TRBJ2-3; no reliable D call. Looked up from germline, CDR1 is MNHNY and CDR2 is SVGAGI (reference sequence). The CDR3 contains 11 residues. V was cut by 7 bases and J by 4 bases, with 6 bases left in between. As DNA, the CDR3 is TGTGCCAGCACTAAGGCAGATACGCAGTATTTT. Translation gives CASTKADTQYF.

This chain uses TRBV7-2 with TRBJ2-4; 12 bases match TRBD2. CDR1 is SGHTA and CDR2 is FQGNSA in the germline V gene. CDR3 size: 17 residues. J was trimmed by 2 bases and V by 3 bases; bases with no gene match: 5. The CDR3 spells CASSFALAGGTKNIQYF. The DNA of the CDR3 is TGTGCCAGCAGCTTCGCACTAGCGGGGGGAACCAAAAACATTCAGTACTTC.

The V gene is TRBV2, the J gene TRBJ2-5; tentatively, D is TRBD2 (5 bases). The CDR3 runs to 14 residues. Germline CDR1 reads SNHLY; CDR2 reads FYNNEI. Trimming pared 6 bases from V and 1 base from J, leaving 12 bases between. Written as DNA, the CDR3 is TGTGCCAGCAGCGCTCTCGGGATCCAAGAGACCCAGTACTTC. Protein product: CASSALGIQETQYF. Full variable domain (missing parts from reference TRBV2 and TRBJ2-5): EPEVTQTPSHQVTQMGQEVILRCVPISNHLYFYWYRQILGQKVEFLVSFYNNEISEKSEIFDDQFSVERPDGSNFTLKIRSTKLEDSAMYFCASSALGIQETQYFGPGTRLLVL.

The chain employs TRBV18 and TRBJ2-3; D remains ambiguous. Trimming pared 7 bases from V and 4 bases from J, leaving 12 bases between. Germline-derived CDR1 and CDR2 are KGHSH and LQKENI. CDR3 length: 13 residues. CDR3: CASFLAGADTQYF. CDR3 DNA: TGTGCCAGCTTCCTGGCTGGCGCAGATACGCAGTATTTT.

In its sample, this clonotype was seen a few times. The genes are TRBV5-1 and TRBJ1-1; 9 nucleotides agree with TRBD1. CDR3 size: 13 residues. CDR1 is SGHRS, CDR2 YFSETQ, per germline. J was trimmed by 6 bases and V by 5 bases; bases with no gene match: 5. The CDR3 spells CASRWTGASEAFF. The CDR3 coding sequence is TGCGCCAGCAGGTGGACAGGGGCCTCTGAAGCTTTCTTT.

This clonotype was counted between two and nine times. Given a much more abundant clone one base away, this may be a read error. The J gene is TRBJ2-4, the V gene TRBV7-9; TRBD1 matches at 8 bases. Germline V gives CDR1 SEHNR, CDR2 FQNEAQ (reference sequence). The junction had 8 bases not matched to a gene; V was cut back by 7 bases and J by 9 bases. This CDR3 region has 13 residues. The CDR3 protein is CASTGETGVIQYF. As DNA, the CDR3 is TGTGCCAGCACCGGTGAGACAGGGGTCATTCAGTACTTC.

The J gene is TRBJ2-3, the V gene TRBV4-1; TRBD2 agrees at 7 bases. This CDR3 contains 16 residues. V lost 0 bases, J lost 2 bases, and 5 bases stayed unmatched. Per germline, CDR1 MGHRA and CDR2 YSYEKL. The CDR3 is CASSQDAGGYTDTQYF. In nucleotides, the CDR3 is TGCGCCAGCAGCCAAGACGCCGGGGGGTACACAGATACGCAGTATTTT.

This clonotype was counted between two and nine times. The gene calls are TRBV6-5 and TRBJ1-5; maybe TRBD1 (6 bases). Germline CDR1 MNHEY, CDR2 SVGAGI. The CDR3 contains 15 residues. Trimming removed 5 bases at V and 0 bases at J, with 11 bases between. The CDR3 DNA is TGTGCCAGCAGTCTACAGGGATATAGCAATCAGCCCCAGCATTTT. This translates into CASSLQGYSNQPQHF.

The CDR3 reads CASSTFGGRGTSGTKNIQYF. The CDR3 DNA reads TGTGCCAGTAGTACCTTTGGGGGACGGGGGACTAGCGGGACCAAAAACATTCAGTACTTC. The chain recombines TRBV19 with TRBJ2-4, with 13 bases fitting TRBD2. CDR1 LNHDA and CDR2 SQIVND come from the germline V gene (reference sequence). CDR3 size: 20 residues. Trimming removed 4 bases from V and 2 bases from J; junction bases left unmatched: 14.

This clonotype showed up just a few times. The J gene is TRBJ1-1, the V gene TRBV10-3, with D maybe TRBD1 (5 bases). Deletions cut 6 bases from V and 3 bases from J, with 14 bases between. The CDR3 is 14 residues long. Germline assignment: CDR1 ENHRY and CDR2 SYGVKD. CDR3 protein: CAISPGTVYTEAFF. CDR3 sequence (DNA): TGTGCCATCAGCCCAGGGACGGTTTACACTGAAGCTTTCTTT.

The chain couples TRBV20-1 to TRBJ2-2; 7 bases line up with TRBD1. CDR1 and CDR2 from the germline V gene are DFQATT and SNEGSKA (reference sequence). CDR3 size: 16 residues. With V trimmed by 2 bases and J by 4 bases, 10 bases remained unmatched. CDR3 nucleotides: TGCAGTGCTAGAACCGCAAGGGGGCAAAGCACCGGGGAGCTGTTTTTT. This codes for CSARTARGQSTGELFF.

This clonotype was seen only a few times. The CDR3 DNA reads as TGTGCCAGCAGCTTAGCGGGGGGAATCCCTGAAGCTTTCTTT. Translated, it gives CASSLAGGIPEAFF. This chain joins TRBV7-9 and TRBJ1-1; possible D gene TRBD1, 5 bases. The CDR3 sequence is 14 residues long. The V end was cut by 0 bases, the J end by 6 bases, with 11 bases between. Germline CDR1 reads SEHNR; CDR2 reads FQNEAQ (reference sequence).

This chain uses TRBV3-1 with TRBJ2-5; 7 nucleotides agree with TRBD2. The tail of the sequence fits TRBJ2-7 better, so the J call may be wrong. CDR1 and CDR2 (germline): LGHDT, YNNKEL (reference sequence). The CDR3 length is 15 residues. The CDR3 region has the DNA TGTGCCAGCAGCCGGAGTAGCGGGCAGAGATACGAGCAGTACTTC. This gives the protein CASSRSSGQRYEQYF.

This clonotype was seen more than once but under ten times. The chain recombines TRBV19 with TRBJ2-1, with TRBD2 identical over 7 bases. The V segment lost 5 bases and the J segment 11 bases; nucleotides outside the gene matches: 15. Germline values: CDR1 LNHDA, CDR2 SQIVND (reference sequence). The CDR3 totals 15 residues. The CDR3, as DNA: TGTGCCAGTAGTCCCCGGGCTAGCGGTTCTTGGAAGCAGTTCTTC. Residues: CASSPRASGSWKQFF.

This sequence joins TRBV5-1 and TRBJ2-3; 10 bases are shared with TRBD2. This CDR3 has 16 amino acids. Germline CDR1 and CDR2: SGHRS and YFSETQ. Trimming took 2 bases from V and 4 from J; bases not matched to a gene: 7. Here the CDR3 reads CASSFSPSGGSDTQYF. The CDR3 nucleotides read TGCGCCAGCAGCTTTTCCCCTAGCGGGGGATCAGATACGCAGTATTTT.

This clonotype was recorded a few times. V is TRBV5-1 and J is TRBJ1-2, with 7 bases matching TRBD1. V dropped 0 bases and J dropped 7; count of bases not matched to a gene: 6. The length of the CDR3 is 14 residues. The germline V gene encodes CDR1 SGHRS and CDR2 YFSETQ. The DNA of the CDR3 is TGCGCCAGCAGCTTGGTACAGGGGCAGCGTGGCTACACCTTC. Its translation: CASSLVQGQRGYTF.

The gene calls are TRBV4-2 and TRBJ1-1; D is undetermined. The V end was cut by 1 base, the J end by 3 bases, with 9 bases between. Germline CDR1 and CDR2: LGHNA and YNFKEQ. The CDR3 runs 14 residues. The DNA of the CDR3 is TGTGCCAGCAGCCAAGTGTCTCAAGACACTGAAGCTTTCTTT. This gives the protein CASSQVSQDTEAFF.

V gene TRBV7-9 combines with J gene TRBJ2-5; D assignment may be TRBD1 or TRBD2 (5 bases each). From germline, CDR1 is SEHNR and CDR2 FQNEAQ (reference sequence). CDR3 length equals 16 residues. V shed 1 base and J shed 5 bases, with 17 bases lying between them. CDR3 protein: CASSLGPFGARETQYF. CDR3 bases: TGTGCCAGCAGCTTAGGCCCGTTCGGGGCACGGGAGACCCAGTACTTC.